This T cell receptor (beta chain) came from a study of cytomegalovirus exposure and HLA in healthy donors. Germline CDR1 and CDR2: SGDLS and YYNGEE. The V gene lost 7 bases and the J gene lost 5 bases, with 31 bases spanning the gap. The CDR3 runs 18 residues. The PCR employed 60 Vbeta primers together with 13 Jbeta primers. Only in-frame clones appear in the TCRdb table, and some are missing; sequencing was by immunoSEQ multiplex PCR. The table shows about 190,000 clones, with 80% to 85% occurring only once. This chain connects TRBV9 to TRBJ2-7; the D gene is possibly TRBD1 (7 bases). The material sequenced was PBMCs. This TCR was sampled from a boy younger than 18 in good health and CMV-seronegative. The CDR3 DNA sequence: TGTGCCAGCGGGAGCCCCAATCGACAGGGAACAGGGAGGAACGAGCAGTACTTC. This sequence encodes CASGSPNRQGTGRNEQYF.